The sequence of this T cell receptor beta chain was determined in a study of blood T cell repertoires in COVID-19. The V gene end was trimmed by 8 bases and the J gene end by 2 bases; junction bases not matched to a gene: 10. This CDR3 region has 15 residues. CDR1 MGHDK and CDR2 SYGVNS come from the germline V gene. Produced via immunoSEQ multiplex PCR; TCRdb's table is partial and in-frame only. The table has roughly 220,000 clones, nearly 90% seen once; the top ten hold about 15%. This clone has just one count. The sequenced material came from PBMCs or T cells enriched from blood (not recorded which). The TCR comes from a man younger than 45 who had been exposed to COVID-19. The J gene is TRBJ2-7, the V gene TRBV25-1; TRBD1 matches at 9 bases. In DNA form, the CDR3 reads TGTGCCAGCGCATCAGGACAGGGGTATGCCTACGAGCAGTACTTC. Its protein is CASASGQGYAYEQYF.